The 10 T cell receptor beta chains presented below share a single source sample, sequenced in a study of T cell repertoires in cytomegalovirus infection. These receptors' antigens are unknown. TCRdb used MiXCR to reprocess the reads, holding one entry per CDR3 protein. The sample comprises some 110,000 distinct CDR3 sequences, roughly 9.1% of which are singletons, and around 33% rests with the top ten. The sample was PBMCs, sequenced either directly or after in vitro stimulation (not recorded which). Receptor source: a human donor in good health (CMV status not recorded). Some clones in this sample may be carry-over from other donors' samples.

V and J are TRBV7-3 and TRBJ2-2; D gene uncertain. The CDR3 contains 13 residues. From germline, CDR1 is SGHTA and CDR2 FQGTGA. V was cut by 5 bases and J by 7 bases, with 11 bases left in between. The CDR3 DNA reads TGTGCCAGCAGCCCACGGACGAGCGGGGAGCTGTTTTTT. Translating gives CASSPRTSGELFF. The entire variable domain, with the rest obtained from reference TRBV7-3 and TRBJ2-2, is as follows: GAGVSQTPSNKVTEKGKYVELRCDPISGHTALYWYRQSLGQGPEFLIYFQGTGAADDSGLPNDRFFAVRPEGSVSTLKIQRTERGDSAVYLCASSPRTSGELFFGEGSRLTVL.

The V gene is TRBV6-1, the J gene TRBJ2-6, with 8 bases lining up with TRBD1. The germline V gene has CDR1 MNHNS and CDR2 SASEGT. The CDR3 has 19 residues. With V trimmed by 3 bases and J by 2 bases, 12 bases remained unmatched. CDR3 coding DNA: TGTGCCAGCAGTGATCGACAGGGGTACTTTGTAGCTGGGGCCAACGTCCTGACTTTC. Its protein is CASSDRQGYFVAGANVLTF.

The chain recombines TRBV6-2 or TRBV6-3 with TRBJ2-7, with D possibly called TRBD1 or TRBD2 (6 bases each). The germline V gene has CDR1 MNHEY and CDR2 SVGEGT. The V and J ends lost 3 bases and 0 bases respectively, with 12 bases between them. The length of the CDR3 is 15 residues. The chain's CDR3 is CASSYVGGSSYEQYF. CDR3 sequence (DNA): TGTGCCAGCAGTTATGTAGGGGGGAGCTCCTACGAGCAGTACTTC.

This clonotype has more than one count but fewer than ten. The chain combines TRBV20-1 with TRBJ1-3, with D possibly being TRBD1 (5 bases). There are 14 residues in the CDR3. The germline V gene encodes CDR1 DFQATT and CDR2 SNEGSKA (reference sequence). Trimming removed 1 base at V and 6 bases at J, with 13 bases between. CDR3 loop: CSARGGRVKNTIYF. The DNA of the CDR3 is TGCAGTGCTAGAGGGGGCAGGGTGAAAAACACCATATATTTT.

This clonotype was seen a handful of times. The chain recombines TRBV6-2 or TRBV6-3 with TRBJ2-1; D perhaps matches TRBD2 (5 bases). The germline gives CDR1 MNHEY, CDR2 SVGEGT. The CDR3 has 12 residues. V was shortened by 6 bases and J by 4 bases, with 7 bases between the two germline ends. The CDR3 sequence is CASSPGYNEQFF. The CDR3 region has the DNA TGTGCCAGCAGCCCGGGATACAATGAGCAGTTCTTC.

The chain is built from TRBV5-4 and TRBJ2-3; no firm D call. V gave up 4 bases and J gave up 0 bases, with 12 bases separating them. Germline CDR1 reads SGHNT; CDR2 reads YYREEE (reference sequence). This CDR3 is 15 amino acids long. The CDR3 sequence: CASSLFQHSTDTQYF. In nucleotides, the CDR3 is TGTGCCAGCAGCCTATTCCAGCATAGCACAGATACGCAGTATTTT. Combining the CDR3 with reference TRBV5-4 and TRBJ2-3 gives the whole variable domain ETGVTQSPTHLIKTRGQQVTLRCSSQSGHNTVSWYQQALGQGPQFIFQYYREEENGRGNFPPRFSGLQFPNYSSELNVNALELDDSALYLCASSLFQHSTDTQYFGPGTRLTVL.

The chain uses TRBV5-1 and TRBJ2-3; 10 nucleotides line up with TRBD2. The V segment lost 2 bases and the J segment 4 bases; nucleotides outside the gene matches: 7. The CDR3 extends over 16 amino acids. Germline lookup yields CDR1 SGHRS and CDR2 YFSETQ. CDR3: CASSLTSSGSPDTQYF. DNA for the CDR3: TGCGCCAGCAGCTTAACCTCTAGCGGGAGTCCAGATACGCAGTATTTT.

In its sample, this clonotype was seen many times. The chain recombines TRBV7-3 with TRBJ2-3; 8 bases align to TRBD2. V gave up 2 bases and J gave up 0 bases; unmatched junction bases: 1. The CDR3 runs to 15 residues. CDR1 SGHTA and CDR2 FQGTGA come from the germline V gene. The CDR3 is CASSLGLASTDTQYF. CDR3 DNA sequence: TGTGCCAGCAGCTTAGGACTAGCAAGCACAGATACGCAGTATTTT.

V gene TRBV2 combines with J gene TRBJ2-2; 12 positions match TRBD1. V was clipped by 6 bases and J by 6 bases; unmatched bases: 5. Germline CDR1 reads SNHLY; CDR2 reads FYNNEI. The CDR3 contains 15 residues. The CDR3 DNA reads TGTGCCAGCAGCGAGGGGACAGGGGGCCCCGGGGAGCTGTTTTTT. It translates to CASSEGTGGPGELFF.

This clonotype was observed many times. The V and J genes are TRBV27 and TRBJ1-1; no definite D call. The CDR3 runs to 13 residues. V was trimmed by 2 bases and J by 4 bases, leaving 8 bases between them. The germline V gene encodes CDR1 MNHEY and CDR2 SMNVEV (reference sequence). CDR3 region: CASSLRPGTEAFF. CDR3 nucleotides: TGTGCCAGCAGTTTAAGGCCCGGCACTGAAGCTTTCTTT.